This T cell receptor (beta chain) was recovered during a study of blood T cell repertoires in COVID-19. Study-wide context: Italy, Spain and the United States were the sources of the convalescent and acute COVID-19 samples.

The CDR3 has 13 amino acids. V lost 6 bases and J lost 4; bases outside the gene matches: 5. Germline V gives CDR1 MNHNY, CDR2 SVGAGI (reference sequence). Sequenced by immunoSEQ multiplex PCR; TCRdb stores in-frame clones only, minus some. The top ten hold approximately 9.3% of the sample, which has 65,000 to 100,000 clones, 80% to 90% seen once. Input material: peripheral blood. V and J are TRBV6-6 and TRBJ1-2; 7 bases are a match to TRBD1. The TCR was taken from a man between 45 and 60 years old with acute or convalescent COVID-19. CDR3 in amino acids: CASSRDSRYGYTF. The CDR3 DNA sequence: TGTGCCAGCAGCCGGGACAGCCGCTATGGCTACACCTTC.